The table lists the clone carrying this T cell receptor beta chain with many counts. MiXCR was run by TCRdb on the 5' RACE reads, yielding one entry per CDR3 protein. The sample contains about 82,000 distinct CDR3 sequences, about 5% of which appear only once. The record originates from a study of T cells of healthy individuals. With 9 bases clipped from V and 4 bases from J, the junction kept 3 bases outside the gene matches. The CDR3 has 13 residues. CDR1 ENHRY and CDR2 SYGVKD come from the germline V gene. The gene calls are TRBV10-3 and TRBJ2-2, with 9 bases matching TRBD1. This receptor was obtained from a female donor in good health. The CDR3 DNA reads TGTGCCATACAGGGGGCGCCCACCGGGGAGCTGTTTTTT. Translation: CAIQGAPTGELFF.